These 22 T cell receptor beta chains originate from one sample sequenced in a study of cytomegalovirus exposure and HLA in healthy donors. PCR primers comprised 60 Vbeta and 13 Jbeta primers. Assay: immunoSEQ multiplex PCR; the TCRdb copy retains only in-frame clones and omits some. The sample has approximately 100,000 clones, about 80% seen once. Sequencing input: PBMCs. All receptors derive from a middle-aged man in good health and CMV-seronegative.

The chain links TRBV6-1 to TRBJ1-2, with D unclear. This CDR3 is 14 amino acids long. The V gene lost 7 bases and the J gene lost 5 bases, with 17 bases spanning the gap. CDR1 and CDR2 from the germline V gene are MNHNS and SASEGT. The CDR3 is CASILDRRLYGYTF. CDR3 sequence (DNA): TGTGCCAGCATTTTAGACCGTAGACTTTATGGCTACACCTTC.

This chain uses TRBV7-8 with TRBJ2-1; 7 nucleotides match TRBD1. Germline CDR1 SGHVS, CDR2 FQNEAQ. V lost 2 bases, J lost 9 bases, and 7 bases stayed unmatched. The CDR3 extends over 14 amino acids. This chain's CDR3 is CASSLTGVSGEQFF. The CDR3 coding sequence is TGTGCCAGCAGCTTAACAGGGGTGTCAGGTGAGCAGTTCTTC.

The chain is built from TRBV5-1 and TRBJ2-3, with D tentatively TRBD1 (6 bases). V was cut by 2 bases and J by 2 bases, with 12 bases left in between. Germline assignment: CDR1 SGHRS and CDR2 YFSETQ. The CDR3 consists of 15 residues. The CDR3 bases are TGCGCCAGCAGCTTCGGACAGCTAATCACAGATACGCAGTATTTT. Amino acid sequence: CASSFGQLITDTQYF.

This chain connects TRBV13 to TRBJ1-6, with D maybe TRBD1 (6 bases). The CDR3 is 14 amino acids. V lost 6 bases, J lost 8 bases, and 14 bases lay in between. Per the germline V gene, CDR1 is PRHDT and CDR2 is FYEKMQ (reference sequence). CDR3 amino acids: CASRLQGRDSPLHF. In DNA, the CDR3 is TGTGCCAGCAGGTTACAGGGTCGAGATTCACCCCTCCACTTT.

The rearrangement uses TRBV4-1 and TRBJ2-1, with 11 bases matching TRBD2. CDR1 is MGHRA, CDR2 YSYEKL, per germline. Trimming removed 0 bases from V and 2 bases from J; junction bases left unmatched: 0. The CDR3 runs 16 residues. The DNA of the CDR3 is TGCGCCAGCAGCCAAGATAGCGGGGGGGCCTACAATGAGCAGTTCTTC. This sequence encodes CASSQDSGGAYNEQFF.

This clone was picked up a small number of times. The chain links TRBV2 to TRBJ2-2; D is possibly TRBD2 (5 bases). V dropped 5 bases and J dropped 8 bases, with 18 bases sitting between them. Germline V gene lookup returns CDR1 SNHLY and CDR2 FYNNEI. The CDR3 is 15 residues long. This chain's CDR3 is CASSKTTTGIGELFF. The CDR3 DNA reads as TGTGCCAGCAGTAAGACGACTACGGGCATTGGGGAGCTGTTTTTT. Full variable domain (remainder filled in from reference TRBV2 and TRBJ2-2): EPEVTQTPSHQVTQMGQEVILRCVPISNHLYFYWYRQILGQKVEFLVSFYNNEISEKSEIFDDQFSVERPDGSNFTLKIRSTKLEDSAMYFCASSKTTTGIGELFFGEGSRLTVL.

The rearrangement uses TRBV25-1 and TRBJ2-2; D is perhaps TRBD1 (5 bases). Germline V gives CDR1 MGHDK, CDR2 SYGVNS. V was shortened by 1 base and J by 0 bases, with 9 bases between the two germline ends. The length of the CDR3 is 16 residues. The CDR3: CASSEFSRANTGELFF. The CDR3 nucleotides read TGTGCCAGCAGTGAATTCTCCAGGGCGAACACCGGGGAGCTGTTTTTT.

This chain connects TRBV6-1 to TRBJ2-1; 14 bases line up with TRBD2. The V and J ends lost 3 bases and 3 bases, in that order; junction bases with no gene match: 4. This CDR3 has 17 amino acids. CDR1 is MNHNS, CDR2 SASEGT, per germline. The CDR3 reads CASSDGTSGGGYNEQFF. The CDR3 coding sequence is TGTGCCAGCAGTGACGGGACTAGCGGGGGCGGCTACAATGAGCAGTTCTTC.

The chain joins TRBV5-5 to TRBJ2-5, with D uncertain. Germline-derived CDR1 and CDR2 are SGHKS and YYEKEE (reference sequence). This CDR3 has 13 residues. V shed 4 bases and J shed 5 bases, with 12 bases lying between them. CDR3 region: CASSADTRETQYF. The CDR3 region has the DNA TGTGCCAGCAGCGCCGACACCAGGGAGACCCAGTACTTC.

The J gene is TRBJ2-7, the V gene TRBV29-1; a weak D match, TRBD1 (7 bases). Germline-derived CDR1 and CDR2 are SQVTM and ANQGSEA. V dropped 7 bases and J dropped 6 bases, with 13 bases sitting between them. The CDR3 is 11 amino acids. The CDR3 loop is CSAGRGVEQYF. CDR3 DNA: TGCAGCGCTGGCAGGGGGGTCGAGCAGTACTTC.

V and J are TRBV11-3 and TRBJ1-2; D is undetermined. CDR1 is SGHNT and CDR2 is YENEEA in the germline V gene. V dropped 3 bases and J dropped 5 bases, with 13 bases sitting between them. The CDR3 length is 14 residues. The CDR3 region has the DNA TGTGCCAGCAGCTTCGACGGTTCGGGGTATGGCTACACCTTC. Its protein is CASSFDGSGYGYTF. Full variable domain (remainder filled in from reference TRBV11-3 and TRBJ1-2): EAGVVQSPRYKIIEKKQPVAFWCNPISGHNTLYWYLQNLGQGPELLIRYENEEAVDDSQLPKDRFSAERLKGVDSTLKIQPAELGDSAVYLCASSFDGSGYGYTFGSGTRLTVV.

V gene TRBV14 combines with J gene TRBJ1-2; weak D call: TRBD1 (5 bases). The germline V gene has CDR1 SGHDN and CDR2 FVKESK. Deletions cut 1 base from V and 4 bases from J, with 10 bases between. This CDR3 is built from 14 residues. The CDR3 protein is CASSQGTYGYGYTF. The CDR3 DNA sequence: TGTGCCAGCAGCCAAGGGACATATGGCTATGGCTACACCTTC.

This chain joins TRBV2 and TRBJ2-1; the match to TRBD2 covers 13 bases. CDR1 is SNHLY, CDR2 FYNNEI, per germline. The CDR3 totals 15 residues. J lost 8 bases, V lost 5 bases, and 6 bases had no gene match. CDR3 region: CASSTSGGAFDEQFF. In DNA form, the CDR3 reads TGTGCCAGCAGTACTAGCGGGGGGGCGTTCGATGAGCAGTTCTTC.

The chain employs TRBV6-1 and TRBJ1-1; no clear D. Germline values: CDR1 MNHNS, CDR2 SASEGT. The CDR3 loop spans 14 amino acids. V lost 5 bases to trimming and J lost 4 bases, with 14 bases between them. The CDR3 sequence is CASSYSGGGTEAFF. CDR3 in DNA: TGTGCCAGCAGTTATTCGGGAGGTGGCACTGAAGCTTTCTTT.

The chain employs TRBV12-5 and TRBJ2-7; D possibly corresponds to TRBD1 (7 bases). The CDR3 runs to 15 residues. V lost 2 bases and J 2 bases, leaving 13 bases between the germline ends. The V gene's germline CDR1 is LGHNT and CDR2 FRNRAP. The CDR3 loop is CASGLSQGGTYEQYF. In DNA, the CDR3 is TGTGCTAGTGGTTTGTCGCAGGGGGGAACCTACGAGCAGTACTTC.

V gene TRBV18 combines with J gene TRBJ1-1; D gene uncertain. This CDR3 has 12 residues. V dropped 5 bases and J dropped 10 bases, with 14 bases sitting between them. In germline, CDR1 is KGHSH, CDR2 LQKENI. CDR3 nucleotides: TGTGCCAGCTCAGACCGGGAAATCGGAGCTTTCTTT. It is translated as CASSDREIGAFF.

The V call is TRBV6-1, the J call TRBJ2-7, with TRBD1 as a possible D gene (6 bases). V was trimmed by 2 bases and J by 6 bases, leaving 14 bases between them. This CDR3 region has 14 residues. The germline CDR1 and CDR2 sequences are MNHNS and SASEGT. The CDR3 sequence is CASSENVRGGEQYF. In nucleotides, the CDR3 is TGTGCCAGCAGTGAAAATGTCAGGGGTGGCGAGCAGTACTTC.

V usage is TRBV7-9 and J usage is TRBJ2-7; 14 bases are a match to TRBD2. After removal of 7 bases from V and 6 bases from J, the junction contained 5 bases not matched to a gene. The CDR3 has 14 amino acids. Germline values: CDR1 SEHNR, CDR2 FQNEAQ (reference sequence). The CDR3 DNA is TGTGCCAGCACCTTCGGACTAGCGGGGGGCGAGCAGTACTTC. Its translation: CASTFGLAGGEQYF.

The genes are TRBV5-5 and TRBJ1-2; D unclear. Germline V CDR1 and CDR2: SGHKS, YYEKEE (reference sequence). V gave up 4 bases and J gave up 8 bases, with 21 bases separating them. The length of the CDR3 is 15 residues. DNA for the CDR3: TGTGCCAGCAGCCCGGAGGCCACCGATCGTGAGGGCTACACCTTC. The encoded protein is CASSPEATDREGYTF.

The V gene is TRBV20-1, the J gene TRBJ1-5; no firm D call. This CDR3 region has 10 residues. Trimming stripped 6 bases from V and 7 bases from J, with 7 bases between. Germline V lookup: CDR1 DFQATT, CDR2 SNEGSKA (reference sequence). The DNA for the CDR3 is TGCAGTGCCGCGGGACAGCCCCAGCATTTT. Translated, it gives CSAAGQPQHF.

In its sample, this clone was seen a few times. The rearrangement joins TRBV9 to TRBJ2-1; 7 bases map to TRBD1. J gave up 9 bases and V 4 bases, and 10 bases lay outside the gene matches. The CDR3 has 14 amino acids. Germline values: CDR1 SGDLS, CDR2 YYNGEE. CDR3 sequence (DNA): TGTGCCAGCAGCCTGTCCGGGACAGCAATTGAGCAGTTCTTC. Protein product: CASSLSGTAIEQFF.

The chain is built from TRBV6-4 and TRBJ2-6; the match to TRBD1 covers 9 bases. Unmatched junction bases numbered 7, after V lost 10 bases and J lost 0 bases. This CDR3 is 16 amino acids long. The germline V gene has CDR1 MRHNA and CDR2 SNTAGT. The CDR3 DNA is TGTGCCAATCCGGGACAGGGCCGCTCTGGGGCCAACGTCCTGACTTTC. Residues: CANPGQGRSGANVLTF.